The rows below give T cell receptor beta chains drawn from one sample of a study of PD-L1 blockade in urothelial cancer. Sequencing was performed with immunoSEQ multiplex PCR; in TCRdb, only in-frame clones are kept and a portion is missing. The table lists approximately 100,000 clones, under 85% of them singletons, with 2% to 2.5% in the top ten. Material: PBMCs, obtained around atezolizumab (anti-PD-L1) treatment. These receptors originate from a man aged 50 or older with urothelial cancer. CDR3s include the opening cysteine and the closing phenylalanine or tryptophan. A D gene is named only where the DNA matches it firmly. Rows give clone size only sometimes, using once, few, many, or a class for an expanded clone.

-	TRBV9	-	TRBJ1-2	13	TGTGCCAGCAGCGTAGTAGGGGTCCGTGGCTACACCTTC	CASSVVGVRGYTF
-	TRBV27	-	TRBJ2-7	15	TGTGCCAGCTCCCCAACAGGGCATAGCTCCTACGAGCAGTACTTC	CASSPTGHSSYEQYF
-	TRBV4-1	-	TRBJ2-5	15	TGCGCCAGCAGCCAAGATATGAATCAGGAAGAGACCCAGTACTTC	CASSQDMNQEETQYF
-	TRBV19	many	TRBJ1-6	12	TGTGCCAGTAGATCTGACTCATTAACCCTCCACTTT	CASRSDSLTLHF
-	TRBV6-5	-	TRBJ1-4	15	TGTGCCAGCAGTTATTCAGGGTTCGGAGAGGAAAAACTGTTTTTT	CASSYSGFGEEKLFF
TRBD1	TRBV5-1	-	TRBJ2-5	16	TGCGCCAGCAGCTGGAGCGCAGGGGGCGGGCAAGAGACCCAGTACTTC	CASSWSAGGGQETQYF
-	TRBV29-1	-	TRBJ1-4	13	TGCAGCGTTGATGGGCAGCCGAATGAAAAACTGTTTTTT	CSVDGQPNEKLFF
TRBD1	TRBV5-1	-	TRBJ2-3	15	TGCGCCAGCAGCATCCGGGACAGCGTCACAGATACGCAGTATTTT	CASSIRDSVTDTQYF
-	TRBV20-1	-	TRBJ1-2	11	TGCAGTGCTGTGAGACAGTCTGGCTACACCTTC	CSAVRQSGYTF
-	TRBV28	-	TRBJ1-6	16	TGTGCCAGCAGTCAAAGACCGGGAGACCGCGATTCACCCCTCCACTTT	CASSQRPGDRDSPLHF
-	TRBV30	-	TRBJ2-6	13	TGTGCCTACCCAGGGGCTGGGGCCAACGTCCTGACTTTC	CAYPGAGANVLTF
TRBD2	TRBV5-1	-	TRBJ2-3	19	TGCGCCAGCAGCACACCCGGGACTAGCGGGAGAATCGGCGCAGATACGCAGTATTTT	CASSTPGTSGRIGADTQYF
-	TRBV5-1	-	TRBJ1-2	16	TGCGCCAGCAGCCCCGACAGGATCCTCGAGGACTATGGCTACACCTTC	CASSPDRILEDYGYTF
TRBD1	TRBV5-3	-	TRBJ2-7	14	TGTGCCAGAAGCGCCGGGACAGGGGGCTACGAGCAGTACTTC	CARSAGTGGYEQYF